One TCR beta chain is described in this entry. The sample belongs to a study of blood T cell repertoires in COVID-19. Whole-study context: T cells, B-cell-depleted T cells, or PBMCs provided the cDNA or gDNA that served as material.

Germline V gene lookup returns CDR1 LNHDA and CDR2 SQIVND (reference sequence). V trimming: 4 bases; J trimming: 6 bases; junction bases outside the gene matches: 0. The CDR3 consists of 13 residues. The Seattle patients, enrolled during active infection, were followed longitudinally. Original processing methods: Nucleated cell number was recorded as an estimate derived from reference gene primer amplification. The protocol was immunoSEQ multiplex PCR, while the TCRdb copy is restricted to in-frame clones and leaves out a portion. V and J calls and clone size are those listed in that table; D and trimming were worked out from the DNA. The data contain a few hundred thousand clones, 86% of them singletons.

The source material was peripheral blood. The chain recombines TRBV19 with TRBJ2-2; 9 bases agree with TRBD1. The origin of this receptor is a woman aged 65 to 85 with COVID-19, enrolled during active disease. The CDR3 here is CASSRQGAGELFF. DNA of the CDR3: TGTGCCAGTAGTAGACAGGGGGCCGGGGAGCTGTTTTTT. Full variable domain (remainder filled in from reference TRBV19 and TRBJ2-2): DGGITQSPKYLFRKEGQNVTLSCEQNLNHDAMYWYRQDPGQGLRLIYYSQIVNDFQKGDIAEGYSVSREKKESFPLTVTSAQKNPTAFYLCASSRQGAGELFFGEGSRLTVL.